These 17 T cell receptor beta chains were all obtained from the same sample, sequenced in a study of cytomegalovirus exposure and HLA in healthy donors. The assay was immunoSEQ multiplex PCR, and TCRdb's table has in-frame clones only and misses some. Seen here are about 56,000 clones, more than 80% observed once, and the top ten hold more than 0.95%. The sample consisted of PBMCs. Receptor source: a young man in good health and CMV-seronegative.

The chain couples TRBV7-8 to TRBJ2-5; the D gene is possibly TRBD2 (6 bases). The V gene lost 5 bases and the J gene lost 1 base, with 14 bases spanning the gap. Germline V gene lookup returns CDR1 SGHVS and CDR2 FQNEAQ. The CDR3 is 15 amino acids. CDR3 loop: CASSIRLGPQETQYF. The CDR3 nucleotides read TGTGCCAGCAGCATCAGACTAGGACCCCAAGAGACCCAGTACTTC. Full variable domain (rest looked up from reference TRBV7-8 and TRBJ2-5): GAGVSQSPRYKVAKRGQDVALRCDPISGHVSLFWYQQALGQGPEFLTYFQNEAQLDKSGLPSDRFFAERPEGSVSTLKIQRTQQEDSAVYLCASSIRLGPQETQYFGPGTRLLVL.

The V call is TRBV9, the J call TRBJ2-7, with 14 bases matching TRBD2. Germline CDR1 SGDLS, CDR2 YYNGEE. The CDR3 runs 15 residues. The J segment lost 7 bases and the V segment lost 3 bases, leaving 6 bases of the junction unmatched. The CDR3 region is CASSEGLAGVGEQYF. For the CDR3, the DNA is TGTGCCAGCAGCGAGGGACTAGCGGGAGTTGGAGAGCAGTACTTC. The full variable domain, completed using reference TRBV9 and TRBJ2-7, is DSGVTQTPKHLITATGQRVTLRCSPRSGDLSVYWYQQSLDQGLQFLIQYYNGEERAKGNILERFSAQQFPDLHSELNLSSLELGDSALYFCASSEGLAGVGEQYFGPGTRLTVT.

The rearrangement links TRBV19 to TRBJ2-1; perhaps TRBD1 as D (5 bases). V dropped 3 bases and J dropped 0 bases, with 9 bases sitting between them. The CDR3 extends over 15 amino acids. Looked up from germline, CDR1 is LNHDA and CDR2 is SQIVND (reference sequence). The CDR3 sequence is CASSIDDSSYNEQFF. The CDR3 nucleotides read TGTGCCAGTAGTATTGACGACAGCTCCTACAATGAGCAGTTCTTC.

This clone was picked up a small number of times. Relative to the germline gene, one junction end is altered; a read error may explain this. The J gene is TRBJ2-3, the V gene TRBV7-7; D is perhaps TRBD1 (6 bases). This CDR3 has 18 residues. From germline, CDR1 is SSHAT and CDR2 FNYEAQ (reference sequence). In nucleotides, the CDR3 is TGTGCTAGCAGCCCCCAGCCCCCAGGGGATTCCTTCACAGATACGCAGTATTTT. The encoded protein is CASSPQPPGDSFTDTQYF. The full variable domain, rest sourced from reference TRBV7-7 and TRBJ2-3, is GAGVSQSPRYKVTKRGQDVTLRCDPISSHATLYWYQQALGQGPEFLTYFNYEAQPDKSGLPSDRFSAERPEGSISTLTIQRTEQRDSAMYRCASSPQPPGDSFTDTQYFGPGTRLTVL.

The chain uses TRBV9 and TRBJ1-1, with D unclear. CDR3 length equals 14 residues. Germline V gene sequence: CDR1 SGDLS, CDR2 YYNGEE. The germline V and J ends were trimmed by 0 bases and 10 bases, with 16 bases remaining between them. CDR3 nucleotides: TGTGCCAGCAGCGTAGACGGTGTCACCGAGGGAGCTTTCTTT. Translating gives CASSVDGVTEGAFF.

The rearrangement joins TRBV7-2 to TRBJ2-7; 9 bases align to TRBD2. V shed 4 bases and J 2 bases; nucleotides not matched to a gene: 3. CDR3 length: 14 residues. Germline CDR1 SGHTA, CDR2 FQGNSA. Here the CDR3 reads CASSYIAGAYEQYF. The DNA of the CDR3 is TGTGCCAGCAGCTATATAGCGGGGGCCTACGAGCAGTACTTC.

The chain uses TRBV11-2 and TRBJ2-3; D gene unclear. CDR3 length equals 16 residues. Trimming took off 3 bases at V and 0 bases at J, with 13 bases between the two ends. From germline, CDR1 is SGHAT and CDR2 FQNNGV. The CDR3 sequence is CASSFLGGTSTDTQYF. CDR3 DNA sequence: TGTGCCAGCAGCTTTCTAGGCGGCACTAGCACAGATACGCAGTATTTT.

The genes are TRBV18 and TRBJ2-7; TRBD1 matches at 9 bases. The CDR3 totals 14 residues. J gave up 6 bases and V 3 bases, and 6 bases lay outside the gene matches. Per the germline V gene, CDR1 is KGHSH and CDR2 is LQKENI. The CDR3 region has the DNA TGTGCCAGCTCACCGGGACAGGGTACCCGCGAGCAGTACTTC. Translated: CASSPGQGTREQYF.

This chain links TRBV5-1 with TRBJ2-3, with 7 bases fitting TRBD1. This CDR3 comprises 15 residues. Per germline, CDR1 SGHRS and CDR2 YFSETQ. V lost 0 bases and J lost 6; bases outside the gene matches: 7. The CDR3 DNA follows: TGCGCCAGCAGCTTGGAAGGGGGCAGTACGGATACGCAGTATTTT. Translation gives CASSLEGGSTDTQYF.

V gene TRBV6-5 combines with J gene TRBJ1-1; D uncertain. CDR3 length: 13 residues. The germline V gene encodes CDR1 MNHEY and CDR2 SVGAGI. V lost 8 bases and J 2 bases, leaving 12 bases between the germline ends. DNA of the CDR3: TGTGCCAGCCTTGGGTGGAGCAACACTGAAGCTTTCTTT. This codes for CASLGWSNTEAFF.

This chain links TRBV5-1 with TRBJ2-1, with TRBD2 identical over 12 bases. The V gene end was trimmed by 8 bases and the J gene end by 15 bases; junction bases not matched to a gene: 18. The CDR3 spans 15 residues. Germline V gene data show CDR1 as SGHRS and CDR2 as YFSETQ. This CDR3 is CASETGTSGSSQRFF. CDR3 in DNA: TGCGCCAGTGAGACCGGGACTAGCGGGTCCTCCCAGCGGTTCTTC.

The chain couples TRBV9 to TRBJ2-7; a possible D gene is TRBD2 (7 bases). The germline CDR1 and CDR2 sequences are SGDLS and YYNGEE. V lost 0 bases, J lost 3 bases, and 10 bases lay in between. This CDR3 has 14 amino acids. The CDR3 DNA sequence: TGTGCCAGCAGCGTAGGAGGGGGGGACTACGAGCAGTACTTC. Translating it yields CASSVGGGDYEQYF. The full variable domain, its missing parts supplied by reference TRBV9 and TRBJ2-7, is DSGVTQTPKHLITATGQRVTLRCSPRSGDLSVYWYQQSLDQGLQFLIQYYNGEERAKGNILERFSAQQFPDLHSELNLSSLELGDSALYFCASSVGGGDYEQYFGPGTRLTVT.

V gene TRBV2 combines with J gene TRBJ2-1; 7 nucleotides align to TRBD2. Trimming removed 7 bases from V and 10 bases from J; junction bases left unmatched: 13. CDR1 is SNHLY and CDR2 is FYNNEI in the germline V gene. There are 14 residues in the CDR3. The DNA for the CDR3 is TGTGCCAGCAATTTGGGCGGGAGCCACGGGGAGCAGTTCTTC. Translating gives CASNLGGSHGEQFF.

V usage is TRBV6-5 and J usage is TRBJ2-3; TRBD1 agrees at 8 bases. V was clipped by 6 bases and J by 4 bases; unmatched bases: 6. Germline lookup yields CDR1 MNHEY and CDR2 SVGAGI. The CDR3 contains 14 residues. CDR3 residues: CASRRTGIPDTQYF. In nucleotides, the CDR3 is TGTGCCAGCAGACGGACAGGGATACCAGATACGCAGTATTTT.

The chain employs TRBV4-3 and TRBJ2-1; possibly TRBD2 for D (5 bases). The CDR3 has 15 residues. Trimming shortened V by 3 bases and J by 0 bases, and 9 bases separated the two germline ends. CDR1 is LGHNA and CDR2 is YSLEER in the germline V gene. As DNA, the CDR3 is TGCGCCAGCAGCCATGCCACTAGCTCCTACAATGAGCAGTTCTTC. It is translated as CASSHATSSYNEQFF.

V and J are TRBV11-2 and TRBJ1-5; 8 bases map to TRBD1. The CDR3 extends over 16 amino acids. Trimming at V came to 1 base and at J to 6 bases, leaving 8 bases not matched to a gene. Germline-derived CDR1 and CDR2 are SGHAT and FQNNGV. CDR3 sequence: CASSLGQGARGQPQHF. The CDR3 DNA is TGTGCCAGCAGCTTAGGTCAGGGGGCGCGAGGTCAGCCCCAGCATTTT.

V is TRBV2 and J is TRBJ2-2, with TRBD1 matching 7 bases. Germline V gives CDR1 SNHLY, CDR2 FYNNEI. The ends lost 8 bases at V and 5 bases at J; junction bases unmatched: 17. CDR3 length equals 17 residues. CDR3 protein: CASLRHDSGGPTGELFF. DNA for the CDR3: TGTGCCAGCCTGAGACACGACTCAGGGGGACCTACCGGGGAGCTGTTTTTT.